This T cell receptor (beta chain) comes out of a study of cytomegalovirus exposure and HLA in healthy donors. The PCR used 60 Vbeta and 13 Jbeta primers. Clones were sequenced by immunoSEQ multiplex PCR, and TCRdb holds only the in-frame ones, with some missing. There are 150,000 to 200,000 clones in the sample; around 62% occur only once, and around 2.9% lies in the top ten. The V end was cut by 1 base, the J end by 7 bases, with 11 bases between. Germline-derived CDR1 and CDR2 are SGHTA and FQGNSA. This CDR3 spans 13 amino acids. The chain uses TRBV7-2 and TRBJ2-7; tentative D call: TRBD1 (6 bases). Sequenced sample: PBMCs. This clonotype was sampled from a man aged 40-49 years in good health and CMV-seronegative. CDR3 in DNA: TGTGCCAGCAGCTTAGGGGGGCCCAGAGAGCAGTACTTC. Its translation: CASSLGGPREQYF.